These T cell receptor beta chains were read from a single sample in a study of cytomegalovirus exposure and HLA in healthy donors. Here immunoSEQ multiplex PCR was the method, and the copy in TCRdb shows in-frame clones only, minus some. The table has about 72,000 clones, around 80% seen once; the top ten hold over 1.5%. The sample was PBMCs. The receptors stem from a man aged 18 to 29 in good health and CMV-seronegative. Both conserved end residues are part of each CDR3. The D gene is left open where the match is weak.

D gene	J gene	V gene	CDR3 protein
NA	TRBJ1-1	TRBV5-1	CASTLVGDTEAFF
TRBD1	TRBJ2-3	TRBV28	CASSGQGAITDTQYF
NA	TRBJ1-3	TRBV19	CASSMSRTKKSGNTIYF
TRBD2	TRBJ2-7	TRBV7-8	CASSFAEGLAFYEQYF
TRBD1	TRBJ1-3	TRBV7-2	CASSRTGDSGNTIYF
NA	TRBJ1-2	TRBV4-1	CASSLWGAGYGYTF
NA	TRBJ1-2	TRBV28	CASTGGAGYGYTF
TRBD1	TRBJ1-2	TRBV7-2	CASSIRGTEPILGGYTF
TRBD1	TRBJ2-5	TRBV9	CASSPRGTQETQYF
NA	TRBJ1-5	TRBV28	CASSLLGAQPQHF
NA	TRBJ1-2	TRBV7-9	CASSQDIYGYTF
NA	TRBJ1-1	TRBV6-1	CASSGGSRGNTEAFF
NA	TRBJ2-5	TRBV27	CASSSSSVGGQETQYF
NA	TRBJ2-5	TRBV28	CASSLTAGPLGAMETQYF
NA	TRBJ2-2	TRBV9	CASSVAGTTGELFF
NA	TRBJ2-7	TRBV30	CAWSVGQGNEQYF
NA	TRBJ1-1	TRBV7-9	CSSSLGRGSYTEAFF
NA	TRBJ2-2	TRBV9	CASSVEGLGTGELFF
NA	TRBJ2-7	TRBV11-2	CASSLRASLSYEQYF
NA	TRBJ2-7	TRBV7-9	CASSLQGHEQYF
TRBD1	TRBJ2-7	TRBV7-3	CASSSNPGQAYEQYF
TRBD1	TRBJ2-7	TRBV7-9	CASSPWDRGRNEYEQYF
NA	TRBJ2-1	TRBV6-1	CASSEIRGQNNEQFF
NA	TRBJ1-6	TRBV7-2	CASSSSGGGNSPLHF
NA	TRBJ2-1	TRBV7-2	CASSLAWRPSYNEQFF
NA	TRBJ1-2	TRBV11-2	CASSYDTNYGYTF